Each of the 21 T cell receptor beta chains below was sequenced from the same sample in a study of shared clonotypes between healthy human individuals (dated by TCRdb to about 2020). Receptor libraries were prepared by the immunoSEQ multiplex PCR assay. TCRdb took over this immuneACCESS table, retaining in-frame rearrangements with V and J assigned. Such tables are incomplete; in checked studies, under half of the missing clones stem from an unresolved V gene, and the remainder is unexplained. Recorded for this sample are approximately 2.4 million clones; 90% to 97% of them occurred a single time. The ten most abundant clones make up 0.1% to 0.15% of the sample. Material for sequencing was naive CD4+ T cells sorted from blood. The cell subset or site label, as the study defines it: CD45RA+ positively selected. The receptors here all came from a man in his late teens or twenties in good health.

The rearrangement uses TRBV7-8 and TRBJ1-2; D remains ambiguous. There are 13 residues in the CDR3. Trimming took 0 bases from V and 2 from J, leaving 4 bases between them. Looked up from germline, CDR1 is SGHVS and CDR2 is FQNEAQ. CDR3 bases: TGTGCCAGCAGCTTAGCGGAGAACTATGGCTACACCTTC. Residues: CASSLAENYGYTF.

V is TRBV10-2 and J is TRBJ2-7; 7 nucleotides match TRBD1. From germline, CDR1 is WSHSY and CDR2 SAAADI. There are 15 residues in the CDR3. Germline trimming cut 6 bases from V and 2 bases from J; bases unmatched to any gene: 10. Here the CDR3 DNA reads TGCGCCAGCAGGCCCTGGACAGGAGATACCTACGAGCAGTACTTC. Protein sequence: CASRPWTGDTYEQYF.

The J gene is TRBJ2-7, the V gene TRBV10-1; no clear D. Trimming pared 2 bases from V and 0 bases from J, leaving 5 bases between. The CDR3 has 13 residues. The germline V gene encodes CDR1 WNHNN and CDR2 SYGVQD (reference sequence). CDR3 coding DNA: TGCGCCAGCAGTGAGGCCAGCTCCTACGAGCAGTACTTC. Protein: CASSEASSYEQYF.

In DNA form, the CDR3 reads TGTGCCACGACCGGGACAGGGTCCTACGAGCAGTACTTC. It codes for CATTGTGSYEQYF. The J gene is TRBJ2-7, the V gene TRBV6-5; 9 positions match TRBD1. Germline CDR1 MNHEY, CDR2 SVGAGI. V lost 10 bases, J lost 1 base, and 5 bases stayed unmatched. The CDR3 spans 13 residues.

This chain links TRBV30 with TRBJ1-4, with 8 nucleotides matching TRBD1. This CDR3 contains 16 residues. Germline-derived CDR1 and CDR2 are GTSNPN and SVGIG (reference sequence). The V and J ends lost 2 bases and 2 bases, in that order; junction bases with no gene match: 7. For the CDR3, the DNA is TGTGCCTGGAGTCCCATGGGACAGGCGACTAATGAAAAACTGTTTTTT. Protein sequence: CAWSPMGQATNEKLFF.

The rearrangement uses TRBV2 and TRBJ2-7, with 11 positions matching TRBD2. Germline V gives CDR1 SNHLY, CDR2 FYNNEI. With V trimmed by 6 bases and J by 7 bases, 14 bases remained unmatched. CDR3 length: 16 amino acids. The CDR3 loop is CASRLTSGGALLEQYF. Written as DNA, the CDR3 is TGTGCCAGCAGGCTTACTAGCGGGGGAGCCCTATTGGAGCAGTACTTC. Full variable domain (rest looked up from reference TRBV2 and TRBJ2-7): EPEVTQTPSHQVTQMGQEVILRCVPISNHLYFYWYRQILGQKVEFLVSFYNNEISEKSEIFDDQFSVERPDGSNFTLKIRSTKLEDSAMYFCASRLTSGGALLEQYFGPGTRLTVT.

The chain couples TRBV6-5 to TRBJ1-1, with unresolved D. Trimming shortened V by 1 base and J by 4 bases, and 10 bases separated the two germline ends. The V gene's germline CDR1 is MNHEY and CDR2 SVGAGI. CDR3 length: 14 residues. This CDR3 is CASSYFVRGTEAFF. The CDR3 coding sequence is TGTGCCAGCAGTTACTTCGTCCGGGGCACTGAAGCTTTCTTT.

The V call is TRBV5-8, the J call TRBJ2-5; D is unclear. This CDR3 spans 13 amino acids. Germline assignment: CDR1 SGHTS and CDR2 YDEGEE. V lost 4 bases to trimming and J lost 5 bases, with 12 bases between them. The CDR3 nucleotides are TGTGCCAGCAGCACGAGCCGGCTGGAGACCCAGTACTTC. Its translation is CASSTSRLETQYF.

V usage is TRBV18 and J usage is TRBJ2-6, with D perhaps TRBD1 (6 bases). The germline CDR1 and CDR2 sequences are KGHSH and LQKENI. Trimming took off 0 bases at V and 0 bases at J, with 12 bases between the two ends. This CDR3 is 18 amino acids long. The CDR3: CASSPPVTGSSGANVLTF. CDR3 DNA: TGTGCCAGCTCACCACCCGTGACAGGAAGCTCTGGGGCCAACGTCCTGACTTTC.

The rearrangement uses TRBV19 and TRBJ1-6; 10 bases match TRBD1. The CDR3 length is 17 residues. Trimming at V came to 5 bases and at J to 7 bases, leaving 11 bases not matched to a gene. CDR1 is LNHDA and CDR2 is SQIVND in the germline V gene (reference sequence). CDR3 residues: CASSAPGQGILNSPLHF. DNA of the CDR3: TGTGCCAGTAGTGCTCCGGGACAGGGGATATTAAATTCACCCCTCCACTTT.

This sequence joins TRBV6-1 and TRBJ2-2; D is uncertain. The germline V and J ends were trimmed by 4 bases and 0 bases, with 9 bases remaining between them. The CDR3 covers 15 residues. Per the germline V gene, CDR1 is MNHNS and CDR2 is SASEGT. Here the CDR3 reads CASSVHPSNTGELFF. CDR3 nucleotide sequence: TGTGCCAGCAGTGTACACCCGTCGAACACCGGGGAGCTGTTTTTT.

V is TRBV7-6 and J is TRBJ2-7; 7 nucleotides agree with TRBD1. Trimming took 1 base from V and 3 from J; bases not matched to a gene: 3. The CDR3 covers 14 residues. Germline values: CDR1 SGHVS, CDR2 FNYEAQ. The CDR3 spells CASSLEYRGYEQYF. CDR3 DNA sequence: TGTGCCAGCAGCTTAGAATACAGGGGCTACGAGCAGTACTTC.

The V gene is TRBV4-3, the J gene TRBJ2-3; D call uncertain. The CDR3 consists of 14 residues. Trimming removed 3 bases from V and 9 bases from J, with 16 bases in between. Germline V CDR1 and CDR2: LGHNA, YSLEER. CDR3 in DNA: TGCGCCAGCAGCCAGGAAGGGTCGGATTCAACGCAGTATTTT. It codes for CASSQEGSDSTQYF.

The gene calls are TRBV6-1 and TRBJ2-7; unclear D gene. Between the trimmed V and J ends, which lost 2 bases and 2 bases, there was a span of 10 bases. The CDR3 sequence is 14 residues long. CDR1 and CDR2 from the germline V gene are MNHNS and SASEGT. CDR3 DNA: TGTGCCAGCAGTGAATTATCCGGGCCCTACGAGCAGTACTTC. This translates into CASSELSGPYEQYF.

The J gene is TRBJ2-3, the V gene TRBV5-5; tentatively, D is TRBD1 (6 bases). Trimming shortened V by 2 bases and J by 4 bases, and 8 bases separated the two germline ends. Looked up from germline, CDR1 is SGHKS and CDR2 is YYEKEE (reference sequence). The length of the CDR3 is 13 residues. CDR3 in amino acids: CASSFTGSDTQYF. DNA of the CDR3: TGTGCCAGCAGCTTTACAGGGTCAGATACGCAGTATTTT.

CDR3 sequence (DNA): TGTGCCAGCAGTTTAGAGACAGGGGGCGGCTACGAGCAGTACTTC. Translated: CASSLETGGGYEQYF. The chain uses TRBV28 and TRBJ2-7; TRBD1 aligns across 10 bases. Germline loops: CDR1 MDHEN, CDR2 SYDVKM. Trimming cost V 2 bases and J 3 bases; bases outside gene matches: 4. This CDR3 contains 15 residues.

The chain joins TRBV2 to TRBJ1-1; D remains ambiguous. Per germline, CDR1 SNHLY and CDR2 FYNNEI. The germline V and J ends were trimmed by 5 bases and 1 base, with 11 bases remaining between them. This CDR3 region has 14 residues. In nucleotides, the CDR3 is TGTGCCAGCAGTCAGGAAGGGCGGAACACTGAAGCTTTCTTT. Translated: CASSQEGRNTEAFF.

The rearrangement links TRBV10-3 to TRBJ1-2; possible D gene TRBD1, 5 bases. Germline V gene lookup returns CDR1 ENHRY and CDR2 SYGVKD. This CDR3 comprises 15 residues. Trimming pared 0 bases from V and 8 bases from J, leaving 16 bases between. The CDR3 sequence is CAISESDMGGIGYTF. CDR3 nucleotide sequence: TGTGCCATCAGTGAGTCGGATATGGGGGGTATCGGCTACACCTTC.

This chain joins TRBV10-3 and TRBJ1-2, with TRBD1 matching over 7 bases. CDR3 length equals 15 residues. The germline CDR1 and CDR2 sequences are ENHRY and SYGVKD. Germline trimming cut 2 bases from V and 2 bases from J; bases unmatched to any gene: 5. CDR3 nucleotides: TGTGCCATCAGTGAGCCAGGACAGGTGAACTATGGCTACACCTTC. Translating it yields CAISEPGQVNYGYTF.

The genes are TRBV7-9 and TRBJ2-5; the D gene is possibly TRBD2 (6 bases). This CDR3 spans 14 amino acids. CDR1 and CDR2 from the germline V gene are SEHNR and FQNEAQ (reference sequence). Trimming stripped 5 bases from V and 1 base from J, with 11 bases between. In nucleotides, the CDR3 is TGTGCCAGCAGCCGGGGACTCCTCCAAGAGACCCAGTACTTC. Amino acid sequence: CASSRGLLQETQYF.

The genes are TRBV18 and TRBJ1-1; TRBD1 matches 8 bases. Germline lookup yields CDR1 KGHSH and CDR2 LQKENI. The junction had 4 bases not matched to a gene; V was cut back by 2 bases and J by 5 bases. The CDR3 totals 14 residues. This CDR3 reads CASSPTQGETEAFF. The CDR3 region has the DNA TGTGCCAGCTCACCAACACAGGGGGAGACTGAAGCTTTCTTT.